These 14 T cell receptor beta chains share one sample of origin, sequenced in a study of shared clonotypes between healthy human individuals. Here immunoSEQ multiplex PCR was the method, and the copy in TCRdb shows in-frame clones only, minus some. There are more than 200,000 clones in the sample; 50% to 75% occur only once, and approximately 12% lies in the top ten. Sequenced input: memory CD4+ T cells sorted from blood. Subset indicated: CD45RA-negative fraction. Receptors originate from a man aged 25 to 45 in good health.

This clone was detected only a few times. The gene calls are TRBV11-3 and TRBJ1-1, with TRBD1 matching over 7 bases. This CDR3 has 14 residues. Looked up from germline, CDR1 is SGHNT and CDR2 is YENEEA. V trimming: 4 bases; J trimming: 0 bases; junction bases outside the gene matches: 2. The CDR3 DNA reads TGTGCCAGCAGCTCAGGGGGTTTGAACACTGAAGCTTTCTTT. Its translation: CASSSGGLNTEAFF.

This clone was counted only a few times. Other nucleotide sequences in the sample specify the same CDR3. The gene calls are TRBV5-4 and TRBJ2-3; the D is unclear. The CDR3 has 14 residues. CDR1 is SGHNT, CDR2 YYREEE, per germline (reference sequence). The V end was cut by 0 bases, the J end by 0 bases, with 5 bases between. CDR3 nucleotides: TGTGCCAGCAGCTTGGGTAGAAGCACAGATACGCAGTATTTT. Translating it yields CASSLGRSTDTQYF.

The rearrangement links TRBV10-2 to TRBJ2-1; 10 nucleotides agree with TRBD2. The ends lost 7 bases at V and 3 bases at J; junction bases unmatched: 3. The germline CDR1 and CDR2 sequences are WSHSY and SAAADI. CDR3 size: 14 residues. In DNA, the CDR3 is TGCGCCAGCAAACTAGCGGGATTCTACAATGAGCAGTTCTTC. Translating it yields CASKLAGFYNEQFF.

The gene calls are TRBV2 and TRBJ2-7; TRBD2 agrees at 9 bases. The length of the CDR3 is 13 residues. The trim removed 6 bases at V and 2 bases at J, leaving 2 bases unmatched. Germline V gene sequence: CDR1 SNHLY, CDR2 FYNNEI. The CDR3 is CASRTSGPYEQYF. The DNA for the CDR3 is TGTGCCAGCAGGACTAGCGGCCCCTACGAGCAGTACTTC.

The chain joins TRBV5-1 to TRBJ2-5; 15 bases map to TRBD2. CDR3 length: 16 amino acids. Germline V CDR1 and CDR2: SGHRS, YFSETQ. Unmatched junction bases numbered 6, after V lost 4 bases and J lost 5 bases. The CDR3 is CASSRGLAGGRETQYF. CDR3 in DNA: TGCGCCAGCAGCCGGGGACTAGCGGGAGGCCGGGAGACCCAGTACTTC.

The CDR3 nucleotides read TGTGCCAGTAGTCCTCGGGATAGCGCATACAATGAGCAGTTCTTC. Its protein product is CASSPRDSAYNEQFF. V gene TRBV19 combines with J gene TRBJ2-1, with a possible D match to TRBD2 (5 bases). The CDR3 is 15 residues long. Deletions cut 5 bases from V and 4 bases from J, with 15 bases between. The germline V gene encodes CDR1 LNHDA and CDR2 SQIVND (reference sequence).

This clone was recorded a few times. The chain recombines TRBV7-2 with TRBJ2-1; D is ambiguous. Trimming took off 3 bases at V and 2 bases at J, with 8 bases between the two ends. The CDR3 length is 14 residues. Germline V CDR1 and CDR2: SGHTA, FQGNSA. The CDR3 loop reads CASSLTPTYNEQFF. CDR3 DNA: TGTGCCAGCAGCTTGACCCCCACCTACAATGAGCAGTTCTTC.

This chain links TRBV5-1 with TRBJ2-7; D is unclear. V was clipped by 4 bases and J by 0 bases, with 17 bases between them. The germline V gene encodes CDR1 SGHRS and CDR2 YFSETQ. The CDR3 extends over 16 amino acids. CDR3 coding DNA: TGCGCCAGCAGCCCAGACGGACGCCGAAACTCCTACGAGCAGTACTTC. Protein: CASSPDGRRNSYEQYF.

The rearrangement links TRBV18 to TRBJ2-1; D is uncertain. The CDR3 contains 15 residues. Germline V gene data show CDR1 as KGHSH and CDR2 as LQKENI. Trimming removed 2 bases at V and 2 bases at J, with 10 bases between. CDR3 loop: CASSPYSQPYNEQFF. The CDR3 DNA sequence: TGTGCCAGCTCACCATATTCCCAGCCCTACAATGAGCAGTTCTTC.

This clone was counted between two and nine times. The chain employs TRBV23-1 and TRBJ2-1, with 10 bases that match TRBD1. TRBV23-1 counts as an open reading frame of uncertain function. The junction had 13 bases not matched to a gene; V was cut back by 4 bases and J by 10 bases. The CDR3 extends over 16 amino acids. CDR3: CASSPRRGTGVAEQFF. The CDR3 DNA is TGCGCCAGCAGTCCACGCCGCGGGACAGGGGTTGCCGAGCAGTTCTTC.

This clone has just one count. The V call is TRBV5-4, the J call TRBJ1-2, with D possibly being TRBD1 (6 bases). The V end was cut by 4 bases, the J end by 5 bases, with 18 bases between. Per germline, CDR1 SGHNT and CDR2 YYREEE (reference sequence). The CDR3 runs 15 residues. The CDR3 DNA follows: TGTGCCAGCAGCGCAAGACAGGACCTTAATTATGGCTACACCTTC. It codes for CASSARQDLNYGYTF.

V usage is TRBV10-3 and J usage is TRBJ2-6, with D possibly called TRBD1 or TRBD2 (5 bases each). V lost 3 bases to trimming and J lost 1 base, with 10 bases between them. The CDR3 runs to 16 residues. Germline V lookup: CDR1 ENHRY, CDR2 SYGVKD. CDR3 region: CAISDSGSSGANVLTF. CDR3 in DNA: TGTGCCATCAGTGATTCAGGGAGTTCTGGGGCCAACGTCCTGACTTTC.

CDR3 bases: TGTGCCAGCAGTTCACCTTTGCAAAAGGACAGGACCTACAATGAGCAGTTCTTC. Translating it yields CASSSPLQKDRTYNEQFF. The chain has TRBV28 and TRBJ2-1; TRBD1 matches 7 bases. The CDR3 runs to 18 residues. Germline V gives CDR1 MDHEN, CDR2 SYDVKM. V gave up 4 bases and J gave up 2 bases; unmatched junction bases: 14. Drawing the rest from reference TRBV28 and TRBJ2-1, the complete variable domain is DVKVTQSSRYLVKRTGEKVFLECVQDMDHENMFWYRQDPGLGLRLIYFSYDVKMKEKGDIPEGYSVSREKKERFSLILESASTNQTSMYLCASSSPLQKDRTYNEQFFGPGTRLTVL.

The rearrangement links TRBV6-1 to TRBJ2-1; 8 positions match TRBD2. V was pared by 5 bases and J by 10 bases, with 13 bases of the junction left unmatched. Germline V CDR1 and CDR2: MNHNS, SASEGT. This CDR3 has 15 residues. CDR3 residues: CASSPRAGGSLEQFF. CDR3 sequence (DNA): TGTGCCAGCAGTCCCCGTGCGGGGGGCAGCTTGGAGCAGTTCTTC.